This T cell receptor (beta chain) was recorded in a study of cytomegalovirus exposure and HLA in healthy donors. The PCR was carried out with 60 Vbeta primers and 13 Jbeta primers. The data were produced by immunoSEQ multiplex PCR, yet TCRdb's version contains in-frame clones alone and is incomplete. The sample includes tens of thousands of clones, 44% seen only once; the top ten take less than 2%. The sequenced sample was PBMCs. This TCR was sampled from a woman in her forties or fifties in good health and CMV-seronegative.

The CDR3 region is CASSLQGAETQYF. In nucleotides, the CDR3 is TGCGCCAGCAGCTTGCAGGGTGCGGAGACCCAGTACTTC. This chain links TRBV5-1 with TRBJ2-5, with D perhaps TRBD1 (5 bases). There are 13 residues in the CDR3. Germline CDR1 and CDR2: SGHRS and YFSETQ. The V end was cut by 1 base, the J end by 5 bases, with 9 bases between.